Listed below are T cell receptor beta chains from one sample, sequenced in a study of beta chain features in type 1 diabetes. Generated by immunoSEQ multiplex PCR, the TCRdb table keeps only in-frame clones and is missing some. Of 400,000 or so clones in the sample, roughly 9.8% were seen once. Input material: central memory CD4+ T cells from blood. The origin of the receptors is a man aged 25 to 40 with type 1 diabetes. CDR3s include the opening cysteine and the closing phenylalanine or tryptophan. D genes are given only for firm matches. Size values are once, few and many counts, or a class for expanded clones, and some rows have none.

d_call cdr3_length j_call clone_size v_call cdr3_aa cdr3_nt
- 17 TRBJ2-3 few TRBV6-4 CASSDSRLASGTDTQYF TGTGCCAGCAGTGACTCGCGCTTGGCGTCTGGCACAGATACGCAGTATTTT
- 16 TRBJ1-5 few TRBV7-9 CASSLAGGRSNQPQHF TGTGCCAGCAGCTTAGCGGGGGGAAGAAGCAATCAGCCCCAGCATTTT
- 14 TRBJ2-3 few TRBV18 CASSPTRSTDTQYF TGTGCCAGCTCACCAACGCGGAGCACAGATACGCAGTATTTT
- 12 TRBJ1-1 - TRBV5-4 CASSLTNTEAFF TGTGCCAGCAGCTTGACGAACACTGAAGCTTTCTTT
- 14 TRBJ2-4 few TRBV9 CASSVGGSKNIQYF TGTGCCAGCAGCGTGGGCGGGTCCAAAAACATTCAGTACTTC
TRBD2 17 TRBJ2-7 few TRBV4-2 CASSPGRGSGSIYEQYF TGTGCCAGCAGCCCCGGGCGGGGTAGCGGGAGTATTTACGAGCAGTACTTC
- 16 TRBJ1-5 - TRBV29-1 CSVVGSGGAGNQPQHF TGCAGCGTCGTTGGGTCGGGGGGCGCGGGCAATCAGCCCCAGCATTTT
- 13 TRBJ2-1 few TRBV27 CASSLSGRDEQFF TGTGCCAGCAGTTTATCCGGACGTGATGAGCAGTTCTTC
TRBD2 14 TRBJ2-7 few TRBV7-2 CASSFGASGSSWYF TGTGCCAGCAGCTTCGGGGCTAGCGGGAGTTCTTGGTACTTC
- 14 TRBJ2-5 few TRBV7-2 CASSSTEGWETQYF TGTGCCAGCAGCTCCACGGAGGGCTGGGAGACCCAGTACTTC
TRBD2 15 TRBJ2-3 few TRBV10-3 CAISEPSGNTDTQYF TGTGCCATCAGTGAGCCTAGCGGGAACACAGATACGCAGTATTTT
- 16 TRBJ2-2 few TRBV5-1 CASSLLAGVGTGELFF TGCGCCAGCAGCTTGCTAGCAGGCGTTGGCACCGGGGAGCTGTTTTTT